The 9 T cell receptor beta chains reported below all come from one sample, sequenced in a study of cytomegalovirus exposure and HLA in healthy donors. Primers included in the PCR were 60 Vbeta and 13 Jbeta primers. Assay: immunoSEQ multiplex PCR; the TCRdb copy retains only in-frame clones and omits some. The sample has around 180,000 clones, 87% seen once. The sample was PBMCs. These receptors all stem from a girl under two years old in good health and CMV-seronegative.

The chain combines TRBV10-3 with TRBJ2-3, with D possibly TRBD2 on 5 matching bases. The CDR3 is made up of 15 amino acids. Trimming removed 10 bases at V and 0 bases at J, with 17 bases between. The germline V gene encodes CDR1 ENHRY and CDR2 SYGVKD. The CDR3 sequence is CATVDTGSSTDTQYF. In DNA form, the CDR3 reads TGTGCCACCGTCGACACGGGATCTAGCACAGATACGCAGTATTTT.

This chain links TRBV30 with TRBJ2-5, with TRBD1 matching over 12 bases. The V gene end was trimmed by 3 bases and the J gene end by 7 bases; junction bases not matched to a gene: 9. The CDR3 loop spans 15 amino acids. Germline loops: CDR1 GTSNPN, CDR2 SVGIG (reference sequence). CDR3 DNA: TGTGCCTGGAGCGGGGGACAGGGGGCAAGGGGGACCCAGTACTTC. Protein product: CAWSGGQGARGTQYF.

CDR3 coding DNA: TGTGCCAGCAGCTTGGGCCTAGCGGGGTTCCAAGAGACCCAGTACTTC. Residues: CASSLGLAGFQETQYF. V usage is TRBV5-8 and J usage is TRBJ2-5; the match to TRBD2 covers 9 bases. With 0 bases clipped from V and 1 base from J, the junction kept 4 bases outside the gene matches. The CDR3 spans 16 residues. Germline-derived CDR1 and CDR2 are SGHTS and YDEGEE.

This clone has only a few counts. The chain joins TRBV27 to TRBJ2-1, with a weak D call TRBD1 (5 bases). Germline V gene sequence: CDR1 MNHEY, CDR2 SMNVEV (reference sequence). This CDR3 comprises 14 residues. V lost 3 bases, J lost 2 bases, and 8 bases lay in between. In DNA form, the CDR3 reads TGTGCCAGCAGTTTTATAGGGGCCTACAATGAGCAGTTCTTC. This codes for CASSFIGAYNEQFF.

The rearrangement joins TRBV7-8 to TRBJ1-1, with a possible D match to TRBD1 (5 bases). V lost 1 base and J lost 3, with 6 bases in between. CDR1 is SGHVS, CDR2 FQNEAQ, per germline. The CDR3 is 13 residues long. For the CDR3, the DNA is TGTGCCAGCAGCTTAGTCAGGGACACTGAAGCTTTCTTT. Encoded protein: CASSLVRDTEAFF.

V usage is TRBV30 and J usage is TRBJ1-2; D remains unclear. V lost 2 bases, J lost 4 bases, and 14 bases lay in between. The CDR3 is 14 residues long. Per germline, CDR1 GTSNPN and CDR2 SVGIG (reference sequence). CDR3 protein: CAWSMVNRGYGYTF. The CDR3 coding sequence is TGTGCCTGGAGTATGGTAAACCGGGGCTATGGCTACACCTTC. The full variable domain, its missing parts supplied by reference TRBV30 and TRBJ1-2, is SQTIHQWPATLVQPVGSPLSLECTVEGTSNPNLYWYRQAAGRGLQLLFYSVGIGQISSEVPQNLSASRPQDRQFILSSKKLLLSDSGFYLCAWSMVNRGYGYTFGSGTRLTVV.

Remarks on this clone: Other DNA sequences in the same sample also yield this CDR3. V gene TRBV5-1 combines with J gene TRBJ2-3; D is unresolved. V was trimmed by 0 bases and J by 5 bases, leaving 4 bases between them. This CDR3 is built from 12 residues. Germline CDR1 is SGHRS and CDR2 is YFSETQ. The CDR3 reads CASSLARDTQYF. The CDR3 coding sequence is TGCGCCAGCAGCTTGGCCAGAGATACGCAGTATTTT.

The CDR3 reads CASSTGQTIYEQYF. The CDR3, as DNA: TGCGCCAGCAGTACGGGACAGACGATCTACGAGCAGTACTTC. V and J are TRBV10-1 and TRBJ2-7, with 7 bases fitting TRBD1. The V gene's germline CDR1 is WNHNN and CDR2 SYGVQD (reference sequence). Germline trimming cut 5 bases from V and 3 bases from J; bases unmatched to any gene: 7. The CDR3 covers 14 residues.

This chain uses TRBV4-2 with TRBJ2-7; 10 positions match TRBD1. CDR1 and CDR2 (germline): LGHNA, YNFKEQ. The CDR3 consists of 16 residues. The trim removed 0 bases at V and 0 bases at J, leaving 2 bases unmatched. In DNA form, the CDR3 reads TGTGCCAGCAGCCAAGATTGGACAGGGGGCTCCTACGAGCAGTACTTC. It is translated as CASSQDWTGGSYEQYF.